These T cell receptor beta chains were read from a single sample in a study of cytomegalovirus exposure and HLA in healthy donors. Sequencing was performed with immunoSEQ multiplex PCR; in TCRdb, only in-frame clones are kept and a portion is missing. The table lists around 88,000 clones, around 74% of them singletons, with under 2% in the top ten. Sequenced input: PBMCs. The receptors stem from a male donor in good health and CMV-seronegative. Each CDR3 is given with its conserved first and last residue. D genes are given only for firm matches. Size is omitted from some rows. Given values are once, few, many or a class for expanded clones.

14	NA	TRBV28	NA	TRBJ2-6	TGTGCCAGCAGTTTAACATTTGGGGCCAACGTCCTGACTTTC	CASSLTFGANVLTF
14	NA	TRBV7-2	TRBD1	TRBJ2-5	TGTGCCAGCAGCTTCGACAGGGGGAAAGAGACCCAGTACTTC	CASSFDRGKETQYF
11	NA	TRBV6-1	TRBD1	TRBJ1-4	TGTGCCAGCAGGGCCGGGACAGAACTGTTTTTT	CASRAGTELFF
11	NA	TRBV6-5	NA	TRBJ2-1	TGTGCCAGCAGTTACGGAGAGGAGCAGTTCTTC	CASSYGEEQFF
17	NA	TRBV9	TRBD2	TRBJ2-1	TGTGCCAGCAGCGGATCCGGAGCGGGACTAATTAACAATGAGCAGTTCTTC	CASSGSGAGLINNEQFF
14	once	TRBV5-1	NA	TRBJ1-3	TGCGCCAGCAGCCAAACAAGCTCTGGAAACACCATATATTTT	CASSQTSSGNTIYF
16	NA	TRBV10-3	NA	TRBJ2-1	TGTGCCATCAGTGAGTCGTTGGAGGGTACCCACAATGAGCAGTTCTTC	CAISESLEGTHNEQFF
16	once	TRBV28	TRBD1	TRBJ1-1	TGTGCCAGCAGCCCCCACGGACAGGGGACGAACACTGAAGCTTTCTTT	CASSPHGQGTNTEAFF
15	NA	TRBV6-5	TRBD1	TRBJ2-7	TGTGCCAGCAGCTTCGGCAGGACAGGGGTGGACGAGCAGTACTTC	CASSFGRTGVDEQYF
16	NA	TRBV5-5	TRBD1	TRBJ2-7	TGTGCCAGCAGCTTGGTCGGGACAGGGGGGGCCTACGAGCAGTACTTC	CASSLVGTGGAYEQYF